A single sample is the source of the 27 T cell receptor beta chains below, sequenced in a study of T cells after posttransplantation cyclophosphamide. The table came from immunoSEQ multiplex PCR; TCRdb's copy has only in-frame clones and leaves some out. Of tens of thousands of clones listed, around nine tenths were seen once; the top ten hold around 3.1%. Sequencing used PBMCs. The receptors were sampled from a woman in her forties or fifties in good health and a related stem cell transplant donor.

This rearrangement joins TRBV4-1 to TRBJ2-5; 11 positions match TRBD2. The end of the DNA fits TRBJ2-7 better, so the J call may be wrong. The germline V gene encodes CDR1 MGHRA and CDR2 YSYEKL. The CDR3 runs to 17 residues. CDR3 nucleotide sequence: TGCGCCAGCAGCCAATCCTACTCTAGCGGGGGGAACTACGAGCAGTACTTC. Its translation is CASSQSYSSGGNYEQYF.

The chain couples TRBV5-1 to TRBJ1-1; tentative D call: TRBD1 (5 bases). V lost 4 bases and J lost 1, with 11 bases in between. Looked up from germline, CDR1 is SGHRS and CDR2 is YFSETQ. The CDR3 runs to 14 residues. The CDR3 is CASSPAGGNTEAFF. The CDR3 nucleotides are TGCGCCAGCAGCCCCGCCGGGGGGAACACTGAAGCTTTCTTT. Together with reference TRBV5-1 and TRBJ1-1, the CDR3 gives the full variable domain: KAGVTQTPRYLIKTRGQQVTLSCSPISGHRSVSWYQQTPGQGLQFLFEYFSETQRNKGNFPGRFSGRQFSNSRSEMNVSTLELGDSALYLCASSPAGGNTEAFFGQGTRLTVV.

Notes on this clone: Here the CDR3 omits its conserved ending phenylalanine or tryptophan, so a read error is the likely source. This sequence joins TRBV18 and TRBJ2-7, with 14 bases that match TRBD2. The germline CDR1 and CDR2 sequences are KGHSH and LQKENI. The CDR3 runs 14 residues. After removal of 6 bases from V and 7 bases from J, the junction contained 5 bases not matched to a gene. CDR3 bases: TGTGCCAGCTCGGAGGGACTAGCGGGAGATGAGCAGTACCTC. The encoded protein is CASSEGLAGDEQYL.

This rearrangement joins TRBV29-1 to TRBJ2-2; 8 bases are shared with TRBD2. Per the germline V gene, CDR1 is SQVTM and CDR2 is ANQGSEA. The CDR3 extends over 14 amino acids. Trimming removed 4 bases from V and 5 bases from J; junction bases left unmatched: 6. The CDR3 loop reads CSVGGSGITGELFF. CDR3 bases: TGCAGCGTTGGGGGTAGCGGGATAACCGGGGAGCTGTTTTTT.

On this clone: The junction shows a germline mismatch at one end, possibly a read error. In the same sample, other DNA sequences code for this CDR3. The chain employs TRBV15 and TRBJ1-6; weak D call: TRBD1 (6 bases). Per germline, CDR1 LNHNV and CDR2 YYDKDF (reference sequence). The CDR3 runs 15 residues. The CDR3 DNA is TGTGCCACCAGCAGTGAACAGGGTTATAATTCCCCCCTCCACTTT. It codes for CATSSEQGYNSPLHF.

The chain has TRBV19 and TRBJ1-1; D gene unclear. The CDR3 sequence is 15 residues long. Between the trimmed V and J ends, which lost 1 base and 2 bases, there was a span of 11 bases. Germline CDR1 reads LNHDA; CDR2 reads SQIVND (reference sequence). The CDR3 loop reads CASSIGEGGNTEAFF. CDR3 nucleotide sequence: TGTGCCAGTAGTATAGGAGAGGGTGGCAACACTGAAGCTTTCTTT.

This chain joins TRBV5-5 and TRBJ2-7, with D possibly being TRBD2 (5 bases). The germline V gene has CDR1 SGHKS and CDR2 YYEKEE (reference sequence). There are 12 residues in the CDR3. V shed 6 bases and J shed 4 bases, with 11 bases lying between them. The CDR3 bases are TGTGCCAGCACCGGAGGATGGTACGAGCAGTACTTC. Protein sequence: CASTGGWYEQYF.

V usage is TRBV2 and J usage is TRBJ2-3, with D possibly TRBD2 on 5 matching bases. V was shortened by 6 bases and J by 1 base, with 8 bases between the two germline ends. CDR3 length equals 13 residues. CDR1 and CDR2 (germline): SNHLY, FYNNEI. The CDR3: CASSAGGTDTQYF. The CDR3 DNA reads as TGTGCCAGCAGCGCCGGGGGCACAGATACGCAGTATTTT.

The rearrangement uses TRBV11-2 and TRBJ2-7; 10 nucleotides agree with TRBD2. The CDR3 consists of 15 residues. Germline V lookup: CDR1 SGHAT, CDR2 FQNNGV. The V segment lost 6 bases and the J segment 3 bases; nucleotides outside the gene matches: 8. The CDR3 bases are TGTGCCAGCAGTTCCCTAGCGGGAGTCTTCTACGAGCAGTACTTC. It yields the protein CASSSLAGVFYEQYF.

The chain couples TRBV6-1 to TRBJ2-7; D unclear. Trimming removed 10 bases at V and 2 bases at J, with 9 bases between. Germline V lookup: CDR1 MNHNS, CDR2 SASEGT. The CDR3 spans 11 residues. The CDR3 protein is CATESAYEQYF. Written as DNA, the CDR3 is TGTGCCACAGAGAGCGCCTACGAGCAGTACTTC.

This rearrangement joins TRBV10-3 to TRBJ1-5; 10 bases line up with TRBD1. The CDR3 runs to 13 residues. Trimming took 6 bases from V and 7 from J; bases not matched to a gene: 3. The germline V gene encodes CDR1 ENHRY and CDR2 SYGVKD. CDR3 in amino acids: CAIRGDRGQPQHF. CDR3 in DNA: TGTGCCATCAGGGGGGACAGGGGCCAGCCCCAGCATTTT.

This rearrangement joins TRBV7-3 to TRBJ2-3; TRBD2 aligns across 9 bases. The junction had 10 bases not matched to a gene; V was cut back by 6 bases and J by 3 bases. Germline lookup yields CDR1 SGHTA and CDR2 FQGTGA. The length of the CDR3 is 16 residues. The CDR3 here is CASRKGAGGPTDTQYF. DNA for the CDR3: TGTGCCAGCAGAAAAGGGGCGGGAGGGCCGACAGATACGCAGTATTTT.

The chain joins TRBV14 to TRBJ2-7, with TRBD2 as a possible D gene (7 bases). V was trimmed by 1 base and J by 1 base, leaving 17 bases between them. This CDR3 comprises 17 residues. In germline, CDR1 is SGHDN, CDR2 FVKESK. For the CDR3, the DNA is TGTGCCAGCAGCCAAGGGTCCGGGGGGCGAATTTCCTACGAGCAGTACTTC. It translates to CASSQGSGGRISYEQYF.

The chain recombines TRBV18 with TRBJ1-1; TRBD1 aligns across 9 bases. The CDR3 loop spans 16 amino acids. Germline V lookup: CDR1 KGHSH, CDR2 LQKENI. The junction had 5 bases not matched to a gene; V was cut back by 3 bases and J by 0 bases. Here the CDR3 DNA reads TGTGCCAGCTCACCTGACAGGGGGAACATGAACACTGAAGCTTTCTTT. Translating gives CASSPDRGNMNTEAFF.

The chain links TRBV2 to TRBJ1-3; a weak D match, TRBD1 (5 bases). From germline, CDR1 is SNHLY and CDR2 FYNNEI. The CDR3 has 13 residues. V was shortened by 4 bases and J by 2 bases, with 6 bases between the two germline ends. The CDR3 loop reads CASSAGPGNTIYF. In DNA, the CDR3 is TGTGCCAGCAGTGCAGGGCCTGGAAACACCATATATTTT.

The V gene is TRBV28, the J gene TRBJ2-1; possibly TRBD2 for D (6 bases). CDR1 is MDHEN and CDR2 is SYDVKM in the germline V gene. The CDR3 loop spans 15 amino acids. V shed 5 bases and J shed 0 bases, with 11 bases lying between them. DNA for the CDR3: TGTGCCAGCAGTGATACCGGGGGCTCCTACAATGAGCAGTTCTTC. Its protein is CASSDTGGSYNEQFF.

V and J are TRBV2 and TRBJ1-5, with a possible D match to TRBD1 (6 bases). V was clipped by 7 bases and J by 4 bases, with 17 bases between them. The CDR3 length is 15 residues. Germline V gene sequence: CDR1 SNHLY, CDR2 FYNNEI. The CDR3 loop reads CASKGLTGPNQPQHF. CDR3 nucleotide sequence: TGTGCCAGCAAGGGTTTGACAGGCCCTAATCAGCCCCAGCATTTT.

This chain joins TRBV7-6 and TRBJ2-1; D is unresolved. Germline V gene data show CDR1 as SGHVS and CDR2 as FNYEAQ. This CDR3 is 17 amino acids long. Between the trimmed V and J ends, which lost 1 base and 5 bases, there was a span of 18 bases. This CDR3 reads CASSLGQARPLDNEQFF. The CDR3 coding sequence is TGTGCCAGCAGCTTAGGGCAGGCCAGGCCCCTCGACAATGAGCAGTTCTTC.

CDR3 protein: CASSPAAGQAQETQYF. Here the CDR3 DNA reads TGTGCCAGCAGCCCGGCTGCTGGACAGGCACAAGAGACCCAGTACTTC. The chain carries TRBV4-2 and TRBJ2-5; 7 nucleotides align to TRBD1. Trimming removed 4 bases from V and 2 bases from J; junction bases left unmatched: 10. The CDR3 has 16 residues. CDR1 is LGHNA and CDR2 is YNFKEQ in the germline V gene.

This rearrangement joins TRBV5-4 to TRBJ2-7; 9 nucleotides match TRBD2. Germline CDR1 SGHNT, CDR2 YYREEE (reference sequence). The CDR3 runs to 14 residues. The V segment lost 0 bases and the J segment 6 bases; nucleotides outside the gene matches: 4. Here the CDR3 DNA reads TGTGCCAGCAGCTTGGGCGGGGGGGGGTCCGAGCAGTACTTC. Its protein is CASSLGGGGSEQYF.

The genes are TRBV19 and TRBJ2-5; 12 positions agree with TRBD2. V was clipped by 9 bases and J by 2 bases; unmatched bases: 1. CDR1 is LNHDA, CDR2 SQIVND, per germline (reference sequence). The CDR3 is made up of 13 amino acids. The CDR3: CASGTSGQETQYF. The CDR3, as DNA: TGTGCCAGCGGGACTAGCGGGCAAGAGACCCAGTACTTC.

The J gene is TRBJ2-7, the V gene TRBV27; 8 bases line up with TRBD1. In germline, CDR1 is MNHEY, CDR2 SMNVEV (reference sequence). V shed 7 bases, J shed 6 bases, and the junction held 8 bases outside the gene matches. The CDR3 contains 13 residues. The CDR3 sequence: CASTDATGAEQYF. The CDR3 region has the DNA TGTGCCAGCACAGACGCGACAGGGGCCGAGCAGTACTTC.

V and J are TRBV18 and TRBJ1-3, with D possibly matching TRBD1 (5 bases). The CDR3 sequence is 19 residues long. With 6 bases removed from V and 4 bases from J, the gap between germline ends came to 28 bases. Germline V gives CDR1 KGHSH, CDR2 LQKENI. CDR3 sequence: CASSGREWAQASVGNTIYF. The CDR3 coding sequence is TGTGCCAGCTCGGGTCGAGAATGGGCACAGGCTTCGGTAGGAAACACCATATATTTT.

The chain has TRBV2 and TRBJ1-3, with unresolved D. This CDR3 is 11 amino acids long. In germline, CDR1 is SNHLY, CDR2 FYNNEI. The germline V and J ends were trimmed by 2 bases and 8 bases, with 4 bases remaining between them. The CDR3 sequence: CASSERDTIYF. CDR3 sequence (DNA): TGTGCCAGCAGTGAAAGAGACACCATATATTTT.

CDR3: CSVQAGASSYNEQFF. The CDR3 DNA reads as TGCAGCGTTCAAGCTGGGGCGAGCTCCTACAATGAGCAGTTCTTC. J is TRBJ2-1 and V is TRBV29-1; D is possibly TRBD1 (5 bases). V was clipped by 5 bases and J by 0 bases, with 14 bases between them. The germline CDR1 and CDR2 sequences are SQVTM and ANQGSEA. The CDR3 spans 15 residues.

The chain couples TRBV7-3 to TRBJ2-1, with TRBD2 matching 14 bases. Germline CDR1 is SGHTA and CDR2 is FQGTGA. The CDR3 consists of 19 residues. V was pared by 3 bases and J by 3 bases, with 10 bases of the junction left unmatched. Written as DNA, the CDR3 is TGTGCCAGCAGCTTGCGGGGACTAGCGGGAGAGGGGGGCTACAATGAGCAGTTCTTC. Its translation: CASSLRGLAGEGGYNEQFF. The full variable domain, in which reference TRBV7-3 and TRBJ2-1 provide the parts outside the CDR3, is GAGVSQTPSNKVTEKGKYVELRCDPISGHTALYWYRQSLGQGPEFLIYFQGTGAADDSGLPNDRFFAVRPEGSVSTLKIQRTERGDSAVYLCASSLRGLAGEGGYNEQFFGPGTRLTVL.

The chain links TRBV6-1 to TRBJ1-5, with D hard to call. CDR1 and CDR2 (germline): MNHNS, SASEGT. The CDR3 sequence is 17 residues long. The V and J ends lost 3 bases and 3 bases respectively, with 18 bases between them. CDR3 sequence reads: CASSEDYRENLNQPQHF. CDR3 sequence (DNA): TGTGCCAGCAGTGAGGACTATCGGGAGAACCTCAATCAGCCCCAGCATTTT.